The clone carrying this TCR beta chain occurred a few times. Its antigen is undetermined. PCR amplification relied on 60 Vbeta primers (plus 13 Jbeta primers). Only in-frame clones appear in the TCRdb table, and some are missing; sequencing was by immunoSEQ multiplex PCR. The sample yields more than 100,000 clones, around 9% seen once. The data were obtained in a study of cytomegalovirus exposure and HLA in healthy donors. Study conclusions and caveats: The study labeled 164 TCR beta chains cytomegalovirus-associated. Earlier results showed most TCR beta V segments being productive about 90% or about 30% of the time. It was reportedly the case that the classifier diagnosed cytomegalovirus status with high specificity and sensitivity.

Trimming cost V 4 bases and J 9 bases, with 16 bases left between them. Germline V gene sequence: CDR1 SGHDN, CDR2 FVKESK. This CDR3 is built from 15 residues. The TCR sequence derives from a woman in her forties in good health and CMV-seropositive. The chain carries TRBV14 and TRBJ1-6, with D possibly being TRBD1 (5 bases). Sequenced: PBMCs. CDR3 loop: CASSPTRGGASPLHF. CDR3 sequence (DNA): TGTGCCAGCAGCCCGACTCGGGGGGGTGCTTCACCCCTCCACTTT.